This T cell receptor (beta chain) was identified during a study of shared clonotypes between healthy human individuals. The repertoire was sequenced with immunoSEQ multiplex PCR; TCRdb's copy has only in-frame clones and lacks some. In the table there are around 650,000 clones, 95% to 97% of which are singletons. The germline V and J ends were trimmed by 1 base and 8 bases, with 7 bases remaining between them. Germline V CDR1 and CDR2: SGDLS, YYNGEE. The CDR3 loop spans 12 amino acids. Naive CD8 cells comprised CD45RO-negative, CCR7-positively selected cells, excluding terminally differentiated effector memory CD45RA+ cells. In its sample, this clone was seen a few times.

Sequenced material: naive CD8+ T cells sorted from blood. This TCR came from a woman aged 25 to 39 in good health. The chain links TRBV9 to TRBJ2-1, with D hard to call. CDR3 protein: CASSVNGHEQFF. The CDR3 coding sequence is TGTGCCAGCAGCGTAAACGGCCATGAGCAGTTCTTC.